This TCR beta chain was recorded in a study of tumor and adjacent non-tumor tissue in lung cancer (dated by TCRdb to between 2018 and 2020). Looking at the study overall: The cohort included roughly 11 adenocarcinoma, 2 squamous cell carcinoma and 1 small cell lung cancer patients. Ages among the roughly 15 patients ranged from about 31 to 85 years, there were around ten men and 5 women, and disease was at TNM stage I to III. Sequencing produced fewer than 150,000,000 productive TCRbeta reads in total, an average of about 3.8 million reads per sample. Bulk TCRbeta repertoires were compared between lung tumor tissue and matched distant non-tumor lung tissue obtained from 15 or so lung cancer patients. A few dozen paired specimens, one tumor and one normal lung sample per patient, were profiled by TCRbeta CDR3 sequencing.

Here is what the overall study found, with its caveats: Younger patients had significantly higher TCR diversity, and higher tumor TCR diversity was associated with shorter overall and disease-free survival. Neither the sequencing platform nor unique molecular identifiers are mentioned in the methods. TCR diversity (inverse Simpson) was significantly higher in tumor than in normal lung tissue (around 460 vs 160, P = 0.0075, Mann-Whitney U test). The top 100 clones accounted for a significantly larger cumulative portion of the repertoire in normal lung than in tumor tissue. Because peripheral blood was not sequenced, the blood TCRbeta repertoires of the lung cancer patients in the study went unexamined. Only around 15 patients were included in the cohort, and the need for larger samples and more detailed clinical data was noted by the authors.

This clonotype was counted once. The antigen this receptor binds is unknown. Mismatch with germline at one junction end may stem from a read error. The library was built by means of multiplex PCR. Sequenced on an Illumina HiSeq 2500. Following protocols modified from ARM-PCR, the researchers constructed TCRbeta libraries through three rounds of nested PCR with primers (Table S4). PCR products of 200-500 bp were gel-excised and purified with the QIAquick gel extraction kit before sequencing. The original methods were these. Trimmomatic was used to clean the reads, FLASH merged the cleaned reads into complete CDR3 sequences, and MiTCR assigned the sequences to V(D)J germline segments. Clonal diversity was calculated as the inverse Simpson's index using VDJtools. A read counted as productive if the sequence was in-frame and lacked a premature stop codon. Through fastp at Q25 and MiXCR, TCRdb rebuilt clones from the public reads, retaining in-frame beta chains. A single entry per CDR3 protein holds the most common genes and DNA from its merged rows. TCRdb assigned the V and J calls; the authors' analysis was not used. This sample holds some 100,000 distinct CDR3 sequences; 65% were observed only once. Around 19% of the sample lies in the top ten.

RNA was isolated from bulk unsorted tissue, and RNA quality was assessed with a NanoDrop ND-1000 and an Agilent 2100. For the normal lung samples, distant non-tumor tissue was collected more than 3 cm away from the tumor edge. All donors had newly diagnosed lung cancer, had not received prior chemotherapy, and were admitted for thoracic surgery in China between August and November 2014. Anyone who had undergone radiotherapy or chemotherapy before, or who had another cancer at the same time, was left out of the study. Pieces of surgical tissue measuring roughly 1-2 cm3 were kept in RNAlater solution and stored at -80 degrees C until use. As encoded in the germline V gene, CDR1 is SGHNT while CDR2 is YENEEA. Reading from cysteine to phenylalanine, the CDR3 counts 14 amino acids. Left in the record is the CDR3 DNA by itself, 42 bases read in frame from the first base.

In this chain, TRBV11-3 is recombined with TRBJ2-1, with 9 central nucleotides matching TRBD2. The source of this sequence is a man aged 25 to 40 with non-small cell lung cancer. Sequenced input: distant non-tumor lung tissue. The CDR3 reads as follows: CARSSQRGVNEQFF. The nucleotides are TGTGCCAGAAGCTCACAGCGGGGGGTAAATGAGCAGTTCTTC.